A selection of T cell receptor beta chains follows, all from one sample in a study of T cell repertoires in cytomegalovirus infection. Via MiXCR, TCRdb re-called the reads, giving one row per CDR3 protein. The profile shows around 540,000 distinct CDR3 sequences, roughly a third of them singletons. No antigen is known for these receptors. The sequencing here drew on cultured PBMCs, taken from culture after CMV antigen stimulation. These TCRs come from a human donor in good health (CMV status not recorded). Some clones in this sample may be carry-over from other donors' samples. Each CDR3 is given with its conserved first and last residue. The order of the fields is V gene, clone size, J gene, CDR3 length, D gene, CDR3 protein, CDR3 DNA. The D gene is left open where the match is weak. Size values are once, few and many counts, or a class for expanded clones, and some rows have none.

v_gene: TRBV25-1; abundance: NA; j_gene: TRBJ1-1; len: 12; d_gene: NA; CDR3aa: CASNGDGTEAFF; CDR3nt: TGTGCCAGCAATGGGGACGGGACTGAAGCTTTCTTT
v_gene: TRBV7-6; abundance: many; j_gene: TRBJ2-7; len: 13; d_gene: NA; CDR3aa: CASSPGGAYEQYF; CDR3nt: TGTGCCAGCAGCCCTGGGGGAGCCTACGAGCAGTACTTC
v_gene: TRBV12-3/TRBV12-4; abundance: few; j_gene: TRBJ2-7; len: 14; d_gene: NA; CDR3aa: CASSSAKIGYEQYF; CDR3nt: TGTGCCAGCAGTTCCGCCAAGATAGGCTACGAGCAGTACTTC
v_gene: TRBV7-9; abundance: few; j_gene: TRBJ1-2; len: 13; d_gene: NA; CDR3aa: CASSSDPNYGYTF; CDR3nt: TGTGCCAGCAGCTCTGACCCCAACTATGGCTACACCTTC
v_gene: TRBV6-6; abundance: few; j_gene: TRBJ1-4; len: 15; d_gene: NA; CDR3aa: CASRDFYATNEKLFF; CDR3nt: TGTGCCAGCAGAGACTTTTATGCAACTAATGAAAAACTGTTTTTT
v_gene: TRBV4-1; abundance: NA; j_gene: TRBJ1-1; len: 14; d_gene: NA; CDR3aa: CASSPPTANTEAFF; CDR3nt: TGCGCCAGCAGCCCTCCCACGGCGAACACTGAAGCTTTCTTT
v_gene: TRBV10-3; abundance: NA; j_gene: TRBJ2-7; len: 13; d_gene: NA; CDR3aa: CAIKASHSYEQYF; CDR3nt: TGTGCCATTAAGGCTAGTCACTCCTACGAGCAGTACTTC
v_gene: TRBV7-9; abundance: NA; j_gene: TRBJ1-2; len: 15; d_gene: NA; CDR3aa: CASSPGDAGNYGYTF; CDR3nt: TGTGCCAGCAGCCCAGGGGATGCTGGAAACTATGGCTACACCTTC
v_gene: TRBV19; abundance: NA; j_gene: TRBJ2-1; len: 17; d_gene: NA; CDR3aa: CASSIARGGRKDNEQFF; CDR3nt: TGTGCCAGTAGTATCGCCCGTGGGGGGAGAAAGGACAATGAGCAGTTCTTC
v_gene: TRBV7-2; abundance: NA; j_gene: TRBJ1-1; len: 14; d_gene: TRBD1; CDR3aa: CASSATGGIAEAFF; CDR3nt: TGTGCCAGCAGCGCAACAGGGGGAATCGCTGAAGCTTTCTTT
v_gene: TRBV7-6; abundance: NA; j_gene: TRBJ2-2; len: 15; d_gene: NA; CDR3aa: CASSSGRPGTGELFF; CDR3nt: TGTGCCAGCAGCTCGGGACGGCCTGGGACCGGGGAGCTGTTTTTT
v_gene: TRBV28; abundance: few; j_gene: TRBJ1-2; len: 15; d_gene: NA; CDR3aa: CASSGHVRDGYGYTF; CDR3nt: TGTGCCAGCAGCGGACACGTCCGGGACGGCTATGGCTACACCTTC
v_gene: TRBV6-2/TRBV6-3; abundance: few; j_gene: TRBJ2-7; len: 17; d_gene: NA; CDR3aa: CASSYPPGLSFSYEQYF; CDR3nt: TGTGCCAGCAGTTACCCTCCGGGACTTTCCTTCTCCTACGAGCAGTACTTC
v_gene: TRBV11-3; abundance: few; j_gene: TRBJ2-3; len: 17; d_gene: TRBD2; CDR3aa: CASSLESSGRGGDTQYF; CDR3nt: TGTGCCAGCAGCTTAGAGTCTAGCGGGAGAGGGGGCGATACGCAGTATTTT
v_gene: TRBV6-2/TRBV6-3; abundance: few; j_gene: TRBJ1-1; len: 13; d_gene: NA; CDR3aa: CASRRQLRTEAFF; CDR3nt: TGTGCCAGCAGACGACAGTTGAGAACTGAAGCTTTCTTT
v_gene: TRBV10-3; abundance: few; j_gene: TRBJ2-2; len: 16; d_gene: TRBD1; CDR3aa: CAARTGVQRNTGELFF; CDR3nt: TGTGCCGCAAGGACAGGGGTCCAACGTAACACCGGGGAGCTGTTTTTT
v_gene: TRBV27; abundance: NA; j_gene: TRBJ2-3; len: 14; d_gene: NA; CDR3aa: CASSLVLETDTQYF; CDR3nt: TGTGCCAGCAGTTTAGTCTTGGAAACAGATACGCAGTATTTT
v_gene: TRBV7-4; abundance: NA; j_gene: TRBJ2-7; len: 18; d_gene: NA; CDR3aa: CASSPPEALIWGSYEQYF; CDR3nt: TGTGCCAGCAGCCCACCTGAGGCCTTAATTTGGGGCTCCTACGAGCAGTACTTC
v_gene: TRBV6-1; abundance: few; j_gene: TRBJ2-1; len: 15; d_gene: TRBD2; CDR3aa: CASSDTSDPYNEQFF; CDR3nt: TGTGCCAGCAGTGATACTAGCGACCCCTACAATGAGCAGTTCTTC
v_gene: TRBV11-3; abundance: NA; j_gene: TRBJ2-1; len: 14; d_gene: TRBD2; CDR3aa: CASSLSRGDNEQFF; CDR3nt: TGTGCCAGCAGCTTGTCTCGGGGGGACAATGAGCAGTTCTTC
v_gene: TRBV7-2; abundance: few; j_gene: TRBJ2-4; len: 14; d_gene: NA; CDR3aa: CASSRLGTVNIQYF; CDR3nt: TGTGCCAGCAGCCGACTAGGGACAGTAAACATTCAGTACTTC
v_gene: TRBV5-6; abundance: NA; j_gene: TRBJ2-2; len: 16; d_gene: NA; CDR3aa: CASSFRSVGGTGELFF; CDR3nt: TGTGCCAGCAGCTTTAGGTCCGTCGGGGGCACCGGGGAGCTGTTTTTT
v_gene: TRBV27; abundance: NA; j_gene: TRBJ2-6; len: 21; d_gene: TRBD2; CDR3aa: CASSLSSSGRWFGSGANVLTF; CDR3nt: TGTGCCAGCAGTTTATCGAGTAGCGGGAGGTGGTTCGGCTCTGGGGCCAACGTCCTGACTTTC
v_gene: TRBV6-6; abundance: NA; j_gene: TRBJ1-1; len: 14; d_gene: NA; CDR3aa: CASSPGDLTGLAFF; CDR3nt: TGTGCCAGCAGCCCCGGGGACCTCACGGGCTTAGCTTTCTTT